This T cell receptor beta chain was captured in a study of monozygotic twins with inflammatory bowel disease. In preparing each TCR library, 3,500 to 4,500 ng of total RNA was used. TCRalpha along with TCRbeta cDNA was subjected to two nested PCRs lasting approximately 16 and 9 cycles. TCRdb re-analyzed the 5' RACE reads; it lists each CDR3 protein once, without DNA. This listing includes 200,000 to 250,000 distinct CDR3 sequences. Whole-study results and caveats: The inverse Simpson measure of TCRbeta diversity was lower in IBD patients than in healthy co-twins.

With respect to this clonotype: Antigen unknown.

The CDR3 contains 12 residues. The receptor comes from a human donor with ulcerative colitis or Crohn's disease, or a healthy co-twin of an affected twin (not recorded which). This chain uses TRBV12-3 or TRBV12-4 with TRBJ2-4. The sequencing sample was made of blood. This chain's CDR3 is CASSLARNIQYF.